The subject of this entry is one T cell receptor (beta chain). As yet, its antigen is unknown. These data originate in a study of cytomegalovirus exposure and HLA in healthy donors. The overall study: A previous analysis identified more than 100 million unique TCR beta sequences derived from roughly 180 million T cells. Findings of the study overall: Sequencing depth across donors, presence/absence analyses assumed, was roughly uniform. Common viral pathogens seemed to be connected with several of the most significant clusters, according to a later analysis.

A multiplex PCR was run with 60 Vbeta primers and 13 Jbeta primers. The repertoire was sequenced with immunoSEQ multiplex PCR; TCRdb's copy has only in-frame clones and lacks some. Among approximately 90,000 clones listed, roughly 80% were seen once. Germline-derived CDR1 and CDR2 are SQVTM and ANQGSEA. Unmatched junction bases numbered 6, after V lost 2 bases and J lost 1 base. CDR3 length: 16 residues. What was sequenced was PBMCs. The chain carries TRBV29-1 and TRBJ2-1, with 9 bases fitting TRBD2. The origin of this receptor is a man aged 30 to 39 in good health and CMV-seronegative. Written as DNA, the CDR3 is TGCAGCGTTGAAAGGAGCGGGGGGCTGTCCTACAATGAGCAGTTCTTC. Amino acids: CSVERSGGLSYNEQFF.